The present T cell receptor beta chain was sequenced within a study of blood T cell repertoires in COVID-19. Turning to the study itself: Some COVID-19 samples were acute and others convalescent; all came from the United States, Italy and Spain.

Seattle patients were enrolled during active infection and followed longitudinally. Per the authors' pipeline: Amplification from reference gene primers served as the basis for estimated nucleated cell counts. TCRdb keeps only in-frame clones here, not all; method: immunoSEQ multiplex PCR. The V and J calls and the clone size are those of that table, but D and trimming were determined from the DNA. The sample has approximately 390,000 clones, about 89% seen once; the top ten hold 2.3%. This TCR derives from an older woman with COVID-19, enrolled during active disease. Sequenced material: peripheral blood.

The CDR3 here is CASSLAQGLSYEQYF. CDR3 nucleotides: TGTGCCAGCAGCTTGGCTCAGGGTCTCTCCTACGAGCAGTACTTC. The V and J genes are TRBV5-4 and TRBJ2-7; D is possibly TRBD1 (5 bases). Trimming pared 0 bases from V and 0 bases from J, leaving 10 bases between. In germline, CDR1 is SGHNT, CDR2 YYREEE (reference sequence). The CDR3 length is 15 residues.